These T cell receptor beta chains were read from a single sample in a study of OX40 agonist ivuxolimab in advanced cancers. Libraries were prepared by immunoSEQ multiplex PCR; TCRdb keeps only in-frame clonotypes and omits some of them. This sample has tens of thousands of clones, with about 84% found just once. Sample: CD4+ or CD8+ T cells sorted from blood, taken in a trial of the OX40 agonist ivuxolimab. These receptors were collected from an adult with an advanced solid tumor such as melanoma, head and neck, liver or kidney cancer. CDR3s leave out the opening cysteine and the closing phenylalanine or tryptophan. D genes are given only for firm matches.

d_call	v_call	j_call	cdr3_aa
TRBD2	TRBV2	TRBJ2-1	ASRAGGGGRNEQF
NA	TRBV2	TRBJ1-4	ASGGDGEKLF
NA	TRBV19	TRBJ2-1	ASMDGSYNEQF
TRBD1	TRBV5-1	TRBJ1-2	ASSTQGAWGYT
NA	TRBV18	TRBJ2-5	ASSPYLGETQY
TRBD1	TRBV6-5	TRBJ1-1	ASSADRGTTEAF
TRBD1	TRBV29-1	TRBJ1-2	SVEEGGVYGYT
TRBD2	TRBV6-1	TRBJ2-2	ASSEVLAGTGELF
NA	TRBV2	TRBJ2-5	ASGGQETQY
NA	TRBV5-4	TRBJ1-2	ASSQGGYGYT
TRBD1	TRBV7-2	TRBJ1-1	ASRFAGTANTEAF
NA	TRBV7-2	TRBJ2-1	ASSLAKGHNEQF
TRBD2	TRBV6-5	TRBJ2-3	ASSPGLATDTQY
NA	TRBV28	TRBJ2-1	ASSFTGLGEQF
TRBD2	TRBV7-2	TRBJ2-3	ASSPSVGGSTDTQY
NA	TRBV7-2	TRBJ1-1	ASGGRQSEAF
NA	TRBV2	TRBJ1-3	ASREDQGNTIY
NA	TRBV5-4	TRBJ1-1	ASSVDLEGSEAF